This entry is about one T cell receptor (beta chain). Sequencing relied on a cDNA template that was reverse transcribed from extracted RNA. Libraries were prepared by immunoSEQ multiplex PCR; TCRdb keeps only in-frame clonotypes and omits some of them. The sample lists some 240,000 clones, 50% to 60% seen once, with 0.45% in the top ten. This specimen belongs to a study of CD8+ T cells in alopecia areata. Study details: Each of the treated patients was given oral tofacitinib, 5 to 10 mg twice daily, for moderate-to-severe alopecia areata.

Individuals with alopecia areata gave both lesional scalp punch biopsies and peripheral blood for collection. Per the germline V gene, CDR1 is GTSNPN and CDR2 is SVGIG (reference sequence). This CDR3 contains 12 residues. V shed 4 bases and J shed 5 bases, with 11 bases lying between them. The input for sequencing was CD4+ T cells sorted from blood, taken at week 0. The receptor's source is a human donor with alopecia areata. This rearrangement joins TRBV30 to TRBJ1-1; D is perhaps TRBD1 (5 bases). CDR3 in amino acids: CAWNGGETEAFF. The CDR3 bases are TGTGCCTGGAACGGGGGGGAAACTGAAGCTTTCTTT.